This record covers a single TCR beta chain. Germline V gene lookup returns CDR1 MNHEY and CDR2 SMNVEV (reference sequence). This CDR3 comprises 14 residues. V was clipped by 5 bases and J by 5 bases, with 10 bases between them. The source of the sample is a study of blood T cell repertoires in COVID-19. Clones were sequenced by immunoSEQ multiplex PCR, and TCRdb holds only the in-frame ones, with some missing. The repertoire includes fewer than 250,000 clones, roughly 85% of them detected once, and about 3.8% sits in the top ten. The chain recombines TRBV27 with TRBJ1-6; D might be TRBD1 (5 bases). The sample consisted of PBMCs or T cells enriched from blood (not recorded which). This TCR derives from a woman aged 40 to 50 who had been exposed to COVID-19. The CDR3 coding sequence is TGTGCCAGCAGTCCTCGGACAAATAATTCACCCCTCCACTTT. This sequence encodes CASSPRTNNSPLHF.